Shown below are 13 T cell receptor beta chains from a single sample sequenced in a study of blood T cells in healthy people across ages. PCR was performed a second time for 7 to 11 cycles using a sample-barcoded 5' primer and a J-beta primer mix. Via MiXCR, TCRdb re-called the 5' RACE reads, giving one row per CDR3 protein. The table has approximately 1,000,000 distinct CDR3 sequences, around 43% seen once. Sample: blood. All receptors derive from a woman aged 55-75 years in good health.

The rearrangement joins TRBV28 to TRBJ2-5; 11 bases fit TRBD2. V was clipped by 7 bases and J by 0 bases; unmatched bases: 4. The germline gives CDR1 MDHEN, CDR2 SYDVKM. This CDR3 spans 15 amino acids. This CDR3 is CASTRLAGYQETQYF. The DNA of the CDR3 is TGTGCCAGCACCCGACTAGCGGGGTACCAAGAGACCCAGTACTTC.

With respect to this clonotype: This may stem from a read error, because a much larger clone lies one nucleotide away. The rearrangement uses TRBV7-9 and TRBJ1-2; D is undetermined. The CDR3 length is 13 residues. Germline lookup yields CDR1 SEHNR and CDR2 FQNEAQ (reference sequence). The CDR3 loop is CASSAGYNYDYTF. Here the CDR3 DNA reads TGTGCCAGCAGCGCTGGTTACAACTATGACTACACCTTC. Full variable domain (missing parts from reference TRBV7-9 and TRBJ1-2): DTGVSQNPRHKITKRGQNVTFRCDPISEHNRLYWYRQTLGQGPEFLTYFQNEAQLEKSRLLSDRFSAERPKGSFSTLEIQRTEQGDSAMYLCASSAGYNYDYTFGSGTRLTVV.

The rearrangement joins TRBV10-3 to TRBJ2-7; D not certain. The CDR3 loop spans 12 amino acids. Germline V gives CDR1 ENHRY, CDR2 SYGVKD. The ends were cut back, 2 bases at V and 2 bases at J, with 4 bases in the middle. CDR3 loop: CAISEKAYEQYF. CDR3 nucleotides: TGTGCCATCAGTGAGAAGGCCTACGAGCAGTACTTC.

The rearrangement links TRBV20-1 to TRBJ2-1, with 8 bases identical to TRBD2. Trimming at V came to 0 bases and at J to 13 bases, leaving 14 bases not matched to a gene. Looked up from germline, CDR1 is DFQATT and CDR2 is SNEGSKA (reference sequence). The CDR3 is made up of 15 amino acids. The CDR3 coding sequence is TGCAGTGCTAGAGATCAAACTAGCGGTGGGAGAGAACAGTTCTTC. This gives the protein CSARDQTSGGREQFF.

The rearrangement joins TRBV19 to TRBJ1-2; tentative D call: TRBD1 (5 bases). The CDR3 spans 16 residues. In germline, CDR1 is LNHDA, CDR2 SQIVND (reference sequence). Trimming stripped 6 bases from V and 8 bases from J, with 25 bases between. The CDR3 bases are TGTGCCAGTAGGGAACCGTACCGGGACGCTGCTTTGGGCTACACCTTC. It specifies CASREPYRDAALGYTF. Full variable domain (missing parts from reference TRBV19 and TRBJ1-2): DGGITQSPKYLFRKEGQNVTLSCEQNLNHDAMYWYRQDPGQGLRLIYYSQIVNDFQKGDIAEGYSVSREKKESFPLTVTSAQKNPTAFYLCASREPYRDAALGYTFGSGTRLTVV.

This clonotype was counted many times. The chain has TRBV6-5 and TRBJ2-7, with 11 positions matching TRBD2. CDR1 and CDR2 (germline): MNHEY, SVGAGI. This CDR3 region has 14 residues. The V and J ends lost 2 bases and 3 bases, in that order; junction bases with no gene match: 0. DNA for the CDR3: TGTGCCAGCAGTTACGGGACTAGCGGCTACGAGCAGTACTTC. It is translated as CASSYGTSGYEQYF.

CDR3 loop: CASSLDVSGQETQYF. In DNA, the CDR3 is TGTGCCAGCAGCTTAGATGTTAGCGGCCAAGAGACCCAGTACTTC. The chain uses TRBV11-1 and TRBJ2-5; D perhaps matches TRBD2 (6 bases). The CDR3 totals 15 residues. Germline-derived CDR1 and CDR2 are SGHAT and FQDESV (reference sequence). Trimming stripped 1 base from V and 1 base from J, with 10 bases between.

This clonotype turned up a few times. V usage is TRBV5-6 and J usage is TRBJ2-7; D is unresolved. The CDR3 totals 14 residues. Looked up from germline, CDR1 is SGHDT and CDR2 is YYEEEE. V was pared by 0 bases and J by 5 bases, with 12 bases between. For the CDR3, the DNA is TGTGCCAGCAGCTTGGGACTTCTTCGCGACGAGCAGTACTTC. The encoded protein is CASSLGLLRDEQYF.

The CDR3 bases are TGTGCCAGCAGTTTAAGCAGACCGGGCACAGATACGCAGTATTTT. It encodes CASSLSRPGTDTQYF. This chain connects TRBV12-3 or TRBV12-4 to TRBJ2-3, with unresolved D. The V end was cut by 2 bases, the J end by 1 base, with 10 bases between. The CDR3 has 15 residues.

The chain recombines TRBV5-1 with TRBJ2-7; D may be TRBD1 (6 bases). From germline, CDR1 is SGHRS and CDR2 YFSETQ. Trimming left V 8 bases short and J 0 bases short, with 15 bases between. The CDR3 has 14 residues. CDR3 nucleotides: TGCGCCAGTAAAGTAAACAGGGTCTCCTACGAGCAGTACTTC. It yields the protein CASKVNRVSYEQYF.

V gene TRBV7-8 combines with J gene TRBJ2-7; 9 nucleotides line up with TRBD2. Trimming removed 0 bases from V and 3 bases from J; junction bases left unmatched: 6. The CDR3 consists of 16 residues. Per germline, CDR1 SGHVS and CDR2 FQNEAQ. CDR3 bases: TGTGCCAGCAGCTTAGCGCAGACTAGCGGTATCTACGAGCAGTACTTC. Translating gives CASSLAQTSGIYEQYF.

The chain is built from TRBV20-1 and TRBJ2-2, with 9 bases lining up with TRBD1. The CDR3 sequence is 13 residues long. Per germline, CDR1 DFQATT and CDR2 SNEGSKA (reference sequence). V lost 5 bases and J lost 4; bases outside the gene matches: 2. The CDR3: CSAGQGTTGELFF. Here the CDR3 DNA reads TGCAGTGCTGGACAGGGGACCACCGGGGAGCTGTTTTTT.

The chain employs TRBV12-3 or TRBV12-4 and TRBJ1-2, with D hard to call. The length of the CDR3 is 16 residues. The V gene lost 1 base and the J gene lost 6 bases, with 18 bases spanning the gap. CDR3 amino acids: CASSLGGVAPGHGYTF. The DNA for the CDR3 is TGTGCCAGCAGTTTAGGGGGTGTGGCACCCGGCCATGGCTACACCTTC.